This T cell receptor (beta chain) appears in the sequencing data of a study of shared clonotypes between healthy human individuals. Produced via immunoSEQ multiplex PCR; TCRdb's table is partial and in-frame only. The data show hundreds of thousands of clones, with approximately 96% seen just once and roughly 0.12% held by the top ten. CDR1 is SGHNT, CDR2 YENEEA, per germline. J was trimmed by 0 bases and V by 8 bases; bases with no gene match: 10. The CDR3 has 16 residues. CD45RO-negative cells were positively selected for CCR7, leaving out terminally differentiated effector memory CD45RA+ cells. Donors were healthy HIV-negative adults without recent acute infections or vaccinations.

This sequence was found in a woman aged 25 to 39 in good health. The sample taken for sequencing was naive CD8+ T cells sorted from blood. The chain recombines TRBV11-3 with TRBJ2-3; TRBD2 agrees at 8 bases. CDR3 nucleotides: TGTGCCAGCGGGGTGGAACTAGCGGTTAGCACAGATACGCAGTATTTT. This codes for CASGVELAVSTDTQYF.